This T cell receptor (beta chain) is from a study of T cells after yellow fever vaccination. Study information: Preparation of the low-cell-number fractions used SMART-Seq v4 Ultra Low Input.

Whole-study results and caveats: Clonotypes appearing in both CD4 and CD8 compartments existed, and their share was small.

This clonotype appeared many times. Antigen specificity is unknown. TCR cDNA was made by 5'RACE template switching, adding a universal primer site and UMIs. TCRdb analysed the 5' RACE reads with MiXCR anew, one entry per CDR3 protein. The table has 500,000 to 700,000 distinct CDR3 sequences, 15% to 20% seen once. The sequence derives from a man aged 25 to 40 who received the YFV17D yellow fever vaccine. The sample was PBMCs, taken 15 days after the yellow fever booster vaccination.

CDR3 coding DNA: TGTGCCCCCACCGGTACAGGGTACTTC. It codes for CAPTGTGYF. The chain uses TRBV30 and TRBJ2-7; possibly TRBD1 for D (5 bases). The CDR3 consists of 9 residues. Trimming removed 8 bases at V and 12 bases at J, with 14 bases between. CDR1 and CDR2 from the germline V gene are GTSNPN and SVGIG (reference sequence).